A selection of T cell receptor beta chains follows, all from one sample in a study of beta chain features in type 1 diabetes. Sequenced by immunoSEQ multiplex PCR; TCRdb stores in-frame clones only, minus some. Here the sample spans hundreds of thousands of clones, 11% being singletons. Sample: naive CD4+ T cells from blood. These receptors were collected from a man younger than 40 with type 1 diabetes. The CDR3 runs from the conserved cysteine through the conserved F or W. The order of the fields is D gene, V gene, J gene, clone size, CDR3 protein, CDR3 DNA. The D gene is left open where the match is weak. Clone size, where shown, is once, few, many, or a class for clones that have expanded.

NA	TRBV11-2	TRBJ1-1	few	CASRDQGLNTEAFF	TGTGCCAGCAGGGACCAGGGACTAAACACTGAAGCTTTCTTT
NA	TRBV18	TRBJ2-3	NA	CASSPLTGQLTDTQYF	TGTGCCAGCTCACCCCTGACAGGACAACTCACAGATACGCAGTATTTT
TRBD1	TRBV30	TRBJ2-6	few	CAWSSGQGASGANVLTF	TGTGCCTGGAGTTCGGGACAGGGGGCATCTGGGGCCAACGTCCTGACTTTC
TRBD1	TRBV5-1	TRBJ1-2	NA	CASSSDRAEGYTF	TGCGCCAGCAGCTCGGACAGGGCGGAAGGCTACACCTTC
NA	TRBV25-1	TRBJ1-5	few	CASSEAGGDQPQHF	TGTGCCAGCAGTGAAGCGGGAGGGGATCAGCCCCAGCATTTT
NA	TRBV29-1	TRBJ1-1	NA	CSVDRGRTEAFF	TGCAGCGTTGATAGGGGAAGGACTGAAGCTTTCTTT
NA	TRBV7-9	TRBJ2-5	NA	CASSPRGALAQETQYF	TGTGCCAGCAGCCCCCGGGGGGCCTTAGCTCAAGAGACCCAGTACTTC
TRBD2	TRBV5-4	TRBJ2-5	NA	CASSPGGTSGPQTQYF	TGTGCCAGCAGCCCGGGAGGGACTAGCGGTCCCCAGACCCAGTACTTC
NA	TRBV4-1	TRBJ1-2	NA	CASSQDRGYTF	TGCGCCAGCAGCCAAGATAGAGGCTACACCTTC
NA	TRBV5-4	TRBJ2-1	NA	CASSFPVSGGYEQFF	TGTGCCAGCAGCTTCCCAGTCTCGGGGGGCTATGAGCAGTTCTTC
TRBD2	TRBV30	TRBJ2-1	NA	CAWSVRVAGGDNEQFF	TGTGCCTGGAGTGTACGGGTAGCGGGGGGGGACAATGAGCAGTTCTTC
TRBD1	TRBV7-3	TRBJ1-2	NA	CASSPSPDRGQGGYTF	TGTGCCAGCAGCCCCAGCCCGGACAGGGGGCAGGGTGGCTACACCTTC
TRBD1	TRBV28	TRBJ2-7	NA	CASIGTGGLYEQYF	TGTGCCAGCATTGGGACAGGGGGACTCTACGAGCAGTACTTC
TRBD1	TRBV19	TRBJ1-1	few	CASSMWDSRPQAFF	TGTGCCAGTAGTATGTGGGACAGTCGGCCTCAAGCTTTCTTT
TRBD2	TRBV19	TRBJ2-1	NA	CASSPGGLNEQFF	TGTGCCAGTAGTCCGGGGGGACTCAATGAGCAGTTCTTC